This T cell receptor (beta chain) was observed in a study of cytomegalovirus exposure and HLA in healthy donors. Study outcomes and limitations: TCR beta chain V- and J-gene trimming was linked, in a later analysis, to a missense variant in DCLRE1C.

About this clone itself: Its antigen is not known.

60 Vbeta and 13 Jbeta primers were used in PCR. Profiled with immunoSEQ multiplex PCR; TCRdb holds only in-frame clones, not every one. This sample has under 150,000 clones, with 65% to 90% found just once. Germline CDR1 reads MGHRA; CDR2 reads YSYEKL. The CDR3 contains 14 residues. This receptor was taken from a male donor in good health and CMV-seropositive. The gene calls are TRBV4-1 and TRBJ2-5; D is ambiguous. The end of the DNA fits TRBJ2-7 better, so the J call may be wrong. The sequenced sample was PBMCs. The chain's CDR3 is CASSRSESVREQYF. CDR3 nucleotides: TGCGCCAGCAGCCGGTCGGAGTCGGTCCGCGAGCAGTACTTC.